The 24 T cell receptor beta chains below were found in one sample sequenced in a study of T cell clusters in autoimmune cytopenias. Each sample's input was around 270 ng genomic DNA, 35,000 to 40,000 genome equivalents. TRB rearrangements were amplified by touch-down multiplex PCR with mixed TRB-A/B primers. TCRdb reprocessed the multiplex PCR reads, with one entry per CDR3 protein and no DNA. Its clone listing holds nearly 7,000 distinct CDR3 sequences. This sample was shared with a second study, whose subject was T cell repertoires in aging, cancer and after chemotherapy.

Sequencing was carried out using peripheral blood. All receptors derive from a human donor in good health.

This clonotype is labeled medium-sized based on frequency. V usage is TRBV27 and J usage is TRBJ2-3; TCRdb indicates TRBD2, and absent DNA this call remains unverified. Germline V gene lookup returns CDR1 MNHEY and CDR2 SMNVEV (reference sequence). CDR3 length: 16 residues. The CDR3 protein is CASSYWVGASTDTQYF.

This clonotype ranks as medium-sized in terms of frequency. The chain recombines TRBV6-5 with TRBJ2-5; lacking DNA, the TRBD1 call made by TCRdb goes unchecked. The CDR3 contains 14 residues. The germline gives CDR1 MNHEY, CDR2 SVGAGI. The CDR3 region is CATYGTGHLETQYF.

The chain is built from TRBV7-2 and TRBJ1-1. This CDR3 contains 13 residues. Germline assignment: CDR1 SGHTA and CDR2 FQGNSA. CDR3 sequence: CASSFSGNTEAFF. The variable domain in full, with the rest retrieved from reference TRBV7-2 and TRBJ1-1, is GAGVSQSPSNKVTEKGKDVELRCDPISGHTALYWYRQSLGQGLEFLIYFQGNSAPDKSGLPSDRFSAERTGGSVSTLTIQRTQQEDSAVYLCASSFSGNTEAFFGQGTRLTVV.

Considering frequency, this clonotype is medium-sized. The V and J genes are TRBV12-3 or TRBV12-4 and TRBJ2-1; without DNA, the TCRdb call of TRBD1 cannot be checked. CDR3 size: 16 residues. The CDR3 is CASRLRNRAGYNEQFF.

This chain links TRBV20-1 with TRBJ2-6; checking the TCRdb D call of TRBD1 is not possible without DNA. CDR1 and CDR2 (germline): DFQATT, SNEGSKA (reference sequence). This CDR3 region has 17 residues. CDR3 residues: CSARGSGGYSGANVLTF.

This clonotype is classed as medium-sized by frequency. This chain links TRBV27 with TRBJ1-6; TCRdb selects TRBD1, and the lack of DNA leaves this call unchecked. Germline lookup yields CDR1 MNHEY and CDR2 SMNVEV (reference sequence). The CDR3 is 15 residues long. The CDR3 protein is CASSPGTGANSPLHF.

This clonotype is medium-sized by frequency. The chain links TRBV29-1 to TRBJ2-3; TCRdb proposes TRBD1, but this gene call is untestable without DNA. Germline CDR1 and CDR2: SQVTM and ANQGSEA. This CDR3 comprises 14 residues. The CDR3 protein is CSVEMFRERDTQYF.

The chain employs TRBV27 and TRBJ1-5; the TCRdb call, TRBD1, lacks DNA for checking. The CDR3 runs 14 residues. Germline V gene lookup returns CDR1 MNHEY and CDR2 SMNVEV (reference sequence). CDR3 sequence: CASSFKDNSQPQHF.

The J gene is TRBJ1-1, the V gene TRBV5-4. Germline CDR1 is SGHNT and CDR2 is YYREEE (reference sequence). The CDR3 totals 13 residues. This CDR3 reads CASSDRQNTEAFF.

This chain joins TRBV7-2 and TRBJ2-3; there is no DNA to check the TCRdb D call of TRBD1. The CDR3 totals 15 residues. From germline, CDR1 is SGHTA and CDR2 FQGNSA. CDR3 loop: CASRPTGGTTDTQYF.

According to its frequency, this clonotype is medium-sized. This chain links TRBV6-5 with TRBJ2-2; the TRBD1 assignment by TCRdb is unverifiable without DNA. The CDR3 sequence is 15 residues long. The germline gives CDR1 MNHEY, CDR2 SVGAGI. This CDR3 is CARDRAGLNTGELFF.

The V and J genes are TRBV11-1 and TRBJ2-7; TCRdb calls TRBD2, which cannot be checked without DNA. The CDR3 totals 14 residues. The germline CDR1 and CDR2 sequences are SGHAT and FQDESV (reference sequence). The CDR3 sequence: CASSLVAGVDEQYF.

The chain employs TRBV20-1 and TRBJ2-3; TCRdb's D call, TRBD1, is unchecked because there is no DNA. Germline V lookup: CDR1 DFQATT, CDR2 SNEGSKA (reference sequence). CDR3 length equals 15 residues. CDR3 residues: CSASNRQARTDTQYF.

The rearrangement links TRBV20-1 to TRBJ2-2; TCRdb reports TRBD2, a call that lacks DNA to check it against. Looked up from germline, CDR1 is DFQATT and CDR2 is SNEGSKA (reference sequence). This CDR3 contains 14 residues. CDR3 residues: CSATTRRNTGELFF.

This chain links TRBV27 with TRBJ2-1. This CDR3 is built from 15 residues. CDR1 and CDR2 (germline): MNHEY, SMNVEV (reference sequence). The CDR3 is CASSFKGTANNEQFF.

Its frequency marks this clonotype as large. The chain is built from TRBV27 and TRBJ1-4; TCRdb designates TRBD1, a call that cannot be tested without DNA. CDR1 and CDR2 from the germline V gene are MNHEY and SMNVEV (reference sequence). The CDR3 runs 14 residues. The CDR3 reads CASRVTGGVEKLFF.

By frequency, this clonotype registers medium-sized. CDR3 sequence reads: CASSYEGWGDYGYTF. This sequence joins TRBV6-6 and TRBJ1-2. Germline CDR1 reads MNHNY; CDR2 reads SVGAGI (reference sequence). CDR3 length equals 15 residues.

The chain carries TRBV20-1 and TRBJ2-2; TCRdb outputs TRBD1, but without DNA this stays unchecked. Per germline, CDR1 DFQATT and CDR2 SNEGSKA (reference sequence). This CDR3 is built from 18 residues. Here the CDR3 reads CSARDPHLTGMNTGELFF.

By frequency, this clonotype registers medium-sized (0.01 to 0.1%). V gene TRBV6-2 or TRBV6-3 combines with J gene TRBJ1-6; the D call of TRBD1 rests on TCRdb alone, since no DNA is present to check it. CDR1 and CDR2 (germline): MNHEY, SVGEGT. The CDR3 is made up of 14 amino acids. CDR3 residues: CASSLTGRGSPLHF.

This chain links TRBV4-3 with TRBJ1-1. CDR1 and CDR2 from the germline V gene are LGHNA and YSLEER. The CDR3 loop spans 14 amino acids. Here the CDR3 reads CASSPRTAYTEAFF.

This clonotype ranks as medium-sized in terms of frequency. This chain connects TRBV18 to TRBJ1-2. CDR1 KGHSH and CDR2 LQKENI come from the germline V gene. The CDR3 loop spans 13 amino acids. The CDR3 spells CASSRGSDYGYTF.

The chain combines TRBV6-4 with TRBJ1-5. CDR1 MRHNA and CDR2 SNTAGT come from the germline V gene. The CDR3 is 13 residues long. The CDR3 spells CASSAGINQPQHF.

V gene TRBV7-9 combines with J gene TRBJ1-1. The CDR3 runs 11 residues. CDR1 is SEHNR, CDR2 FQNEAQ, per germline (reference sequence). CDR3: CASSLANEAFF. Looking up the rest from reference TRBV7-9 and TRBJ1-1 gives the full variable domain: DTGVSQNPRHKITKRGQNVTFRCDPISEHNRLYWYRQTLGQGPEFLTYFQNEAQLEKSRLLSDRFSAERPKGSFSTLEIQRTEQGDSAMYLCASSLANEAFFGQGTRLTVV.

This clonotype is identified as medium-sized (0.01 to 0.1%) from frequency. The chain employs TRBV7-7 and TRBJ2-5; TCRdb gives TRBD2 as the D gene, but with no DNA this cannot be confirmed. CDR1 and CDR2 from the germline V gene are SSHAT and FNYEAQ (reference sequence). The CDR3 consists of 15 residues. CDR3 in amino acids: CASSLRLAGQETQYF.